This T cell receptor beta chain is from a study of blood T cell repertoires in COVID-19. Across the study: Whether acute or convalescent, the COVID-19 samples came from the United States, Italy and Spain.

The V end lost 2 bases, the J end lost 5 bases, and 13 bases lay between the germline ends. Germline CDR1 and CDR2: KGHSH and LQKENI. There are 15 residues in the CDR3. In the authors' workflow: Amplified reference gene primers provided the basis for estimating nucleated cell counts. Assay: immunoSEQ multiplex PCR; the TCRdb copy retains only in-frame clones and omits some. V, J and clone size derive from that table, while D and trimming were established from the DNA sequence. Of 86,000 or so clones listed, approximately 86% are singletons. This clone has a handful of counts. This clonotype originated in a man between 45 and 60 years old with active or convalescent COVID-19. The chain joins TRBV18 to TRBJ1-5; possible D gene TRBD1, 6 bases. The sequencing input was peripheral blood. The CDR3 protein is CASSPGGGGDQPQHF. Here the CDR3 DNA reads TGTGCCAGCTCACCAGGGGGAGGGGGTGATCAGCCCCAGCATTTT.